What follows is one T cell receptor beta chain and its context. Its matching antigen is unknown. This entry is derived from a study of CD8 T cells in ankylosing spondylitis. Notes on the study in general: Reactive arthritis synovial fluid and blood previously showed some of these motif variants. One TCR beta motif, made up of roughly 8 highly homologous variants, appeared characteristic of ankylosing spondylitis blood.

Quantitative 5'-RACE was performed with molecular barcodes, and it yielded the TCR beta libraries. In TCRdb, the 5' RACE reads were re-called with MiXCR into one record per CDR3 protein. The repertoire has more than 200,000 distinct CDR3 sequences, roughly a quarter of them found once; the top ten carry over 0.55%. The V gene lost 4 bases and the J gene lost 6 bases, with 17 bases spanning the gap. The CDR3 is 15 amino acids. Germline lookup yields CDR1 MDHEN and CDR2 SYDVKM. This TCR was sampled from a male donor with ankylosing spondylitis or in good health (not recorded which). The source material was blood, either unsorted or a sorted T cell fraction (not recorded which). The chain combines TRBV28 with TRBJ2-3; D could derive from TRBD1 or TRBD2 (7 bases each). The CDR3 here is CASSSPRRGGDTQYF. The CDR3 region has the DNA TGTGCCAGCAGTTCGCCGCGCAGGGGGGGGGATACGCAGTATTTT.